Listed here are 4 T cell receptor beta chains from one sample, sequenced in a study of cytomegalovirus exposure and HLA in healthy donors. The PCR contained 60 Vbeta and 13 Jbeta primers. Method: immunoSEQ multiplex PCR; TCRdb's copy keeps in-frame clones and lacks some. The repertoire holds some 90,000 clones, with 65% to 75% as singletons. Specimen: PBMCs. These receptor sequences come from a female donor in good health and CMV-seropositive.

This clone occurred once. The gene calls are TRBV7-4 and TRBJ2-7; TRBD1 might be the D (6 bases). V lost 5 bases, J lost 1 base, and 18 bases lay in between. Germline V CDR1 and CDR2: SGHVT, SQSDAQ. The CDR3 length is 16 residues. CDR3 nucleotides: TGTGCCAGCAGCACGGCCGACAGGCCCGGTTCCTACGAGCAGTACTTC. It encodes CASSTADRPGSYEQYF. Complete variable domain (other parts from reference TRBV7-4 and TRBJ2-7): GAGVSQSPRYKVAKRGRDVALRCDSISGHVTLYWYRQTLGQGSEVLTYSQSDAQRDKSGRPSGRFSAERPERSVSTLKIQRTEQGDSAVYLCASSTADRPGSYEQYFGPGTRLTVT.

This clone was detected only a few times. Here the CDR3 DNA reads TGTGCCAGCCCCCAGGAAGCCAGGAACAATGAGCAGTTCTTC. Encoded protein: CASPQEARNNEQFF. The V and J genes are TRBV27 and TRBJ2-1; no reliable D call. In germline, CDR1 is MNHEY, CDR2 SMNVEV (reference sequence). V shed 8 bases and J shed 5 bases, with 16 bases lying between them. This CDR3 comprises 14 residues.

CDR3 protein: CASSLLAGRTEAFF. The DNA for the CDR3 is TGTGCCAGCAGTTTATTGGCAGGGCGCACTGAAGCTTTCTTT. The rearrangement uses TRBV27 and TRBJ1-1; maybe TRBD1 (5 bases). V was cut by 1 base and J by 4 bases, with 10 bases left in between. CDR3 length equals 14 residues. The germline V gene has CDR1 MNHEY and CDR2 SMNVEV (reference sequence).

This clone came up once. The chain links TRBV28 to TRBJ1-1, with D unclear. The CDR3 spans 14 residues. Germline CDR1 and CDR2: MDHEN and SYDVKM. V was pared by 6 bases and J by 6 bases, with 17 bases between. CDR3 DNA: TGTGCCAGCAGACCAGGATCGGTTAACGCTGAAGCTTTCTTT. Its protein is CASRPGSVNAEAFF.